This T cell receptor beta chain comes out of a study of human T cells and chemical hapten exposure. This clonotype was counted between two and nine times. Its specificity is unknown. Described time point: healthy volunteer bleed at 6 weeks. Before extraction, the whole blood was not fractionated, and total RNA was taken from it. MiXCR, run by TCRdb on the RACE reads, gives a single entry per CDR3 protein. The sample lists 65,000 to 80,000 distinct CDR3 sequences; 7% to 9% were seen once. Study-level results: The number of TCRs above 1 in 1000 frequency did not change after DPC sensitization.

Germline CDR1 is SNHLY and CDR2 is FYNNEI. The length of the CDR3 is 14 residues. V lost 6 bases and J lost 0, with 11 bases in between. The receptor was derived from a male donor in good health. Some clones in this sample may be carry-over from other donors' samples. The material sequenced was whole blood. The gene calls are TRBV2 and TRBJ1-1; D ambiguous. CDR3 coding DNA: TGTGCCAGCAGGGCAGGAGCCATGAACACTGAAGCTTTCTTT. Translating gives CASRAGAMNTEAFF.